These 2 T cell receptor beta chains came from one sample sequenced in a study of blood T cell repertoires in COVID-19. TCRdb's copy holds only in-frame clones and misses some; the assay was immunoSEQ multiplex PCR. The data hold some 25,000 clones, with about 76% observed a single time. Sequenced sample: peripheral blood. Receptor source: a man in his 70s with acute or convalescent COVID-19.

The V gene is TRBV7-9, the J gene TRBJ1-2, with 8 bases fitting TRBD1. From germline, CDR1 is SEHNR and CDR2 FQNEAQ (reference sequence). Losses at the gene ends were 2 bases for V and 3 bases for J; bases not matched to a gene: 2. The CDR3 extends over 14 amino acids. CDR3: CASSLYRGDYGYTF. The CDR3 bases are TGTGCCAGCAGCTTATACAGGGGGGACTATGGCTACACCTTC.

The chain recombines TRBV2 with TRBJ2-3, with a weak D call TRBD1 (6 bases). V was shortened by 7 bases and J by 0 bases, with 11 bases between the two germline ends. There are 14 residues in the CDR3. Germline V CDR1 and CDR2: SNHLY, FYNNEI. CDR3 residues: CASTFDRSTDTQYF. CDR3 in DNA: TGTGCCAGCACCTTCGACAGGAGCACAGATACGCAGTATTTT.